This T cell receptor (beta chain) was captured in a study of T cell responses to AZD1222 COVID-19 vaccine. Broader study findings: Of spike-specific TCRs, nearly half reportedly target regions left unmutated in variants.

The junction had 5 bases not matched to a gene; V was cut back by 0 bases and J by 4 bases. From germline, CDR1 is SGHDT and CDR2 YYEEEE. The CDR3 extends over 15 amino acids. Clones were read by immunoSEQ multiplex PCR, and TCRdb kept only the in-frame ones, dropping some. The sample lists about 140,000 clones; 90% were seen once. Notes on this clone: Its cognate antigen is unknown.

Source: peripheral blood, taken on day 0 of AZD1222 vaccination. The rearrangement links TRBV5-6 to TRBJ2-5; 8 nucleotides align to TRBD1. The origin of this receptor is an adult in good health. The CDR3 protein is CASSLAPGGAETQYF. The CDR3 nucleotides read TGTGCCAGCAGCTTGGCCCCAGGGGGCGCAGAGACCCAGTACTTC.